The 29 T cell receptor beta chains given below trace back to one sample, sequenced in a study of cytotoxic CD8 clonotypes in ibrutinib-treated CLL. The method was immunoSEQ multiplex PCR; TCRdb's version includes in-frame clones alone and lacks a portion of them. The data contain 250,000 to 350,000 clones, 60% to 80% of them singletons. The sequencing used PBMCs, collected at disease progression, from a patient treated with ibrutinib. Receptor source: a human donor with chronic lymphocytic leukemia.

The V and J genes are TRBV6-5 and TRBJ1-5; 7 positions match TRBD1. CDR1 is MNHEY, CDR2 SVGAGI, per germline. The junction had 11 bases not matched to a gene; V was cut back by 6 bases and J by 6 bases. This CDR3 spans 15 amino acids. The CDR3 nucleotides are TGTGCCAGCAGCCTATACAGGGGACCGGGTCAGCCCCAGCATTTT. Its translation is CASSLYRGPGQPQHF.

This clone has just one count. V is TRBV11-2 and J is TRBJ2-3; D tentatively reads TRBD1 or TRBD2 (6 bases each). The CDR3 spans 15 residues. V gave up 2 bases and J gave up 3 bases, with 12 bases separating them. The V gene's germline CDR1 is SGHAT and CDR2 FQNNGV. DNA for the CDR3: TGTGCCAGCAGCTTACGGGGGCGCGAGACAGATACGCAGTATTTT. This translates into CASSLRGRETDTQYF.

This chain uses TRBV19 with TRBJ2-7; D is uncertain. With 0 bases removed from V and 0 bases from J, the gap between germline ends came to 3 bases. Germline V gene data show CDR1 as LNHDA and CDR2 as SQIVND (reference sequence). The length of the CDR3 is 13 residues. The DNA of the CDR3 is TGTGCCAGTAGTATAGAAAGCTCCTACGAGCAGTACTTC. Translating gives CASSIESSYEQYF.

This clone was seen more than once but under ten times. The chain employs TRBV7-6 and TRBJ2-7, with a possible D match to TRBD1 (6 bases). The CDR3 spans 14 residues. CDR1 SGHVS and CDR2 FNYEAQ come from the germline V gene. V was clipped by 0 bases and J by 4 bases, with 10 bases between them. As DNA, the CDR3 is TGTGCCAGCAGCTTAGCGGGAACAGGGTACGAGCAGTACTTC. Protein product: CASSLAGTGYEQYF.

This clone has just one count. This chain links TRBV9 with TRBJ2-5; D remains ambiguous. The ends were cut back, 2 bases at V and 5 bases at J, with 10 bases in the middle. From germline, CDR1 is SGDLS and CDR2 YYNGEE. The length of the CDR3 is 13 residues. The chain's CDR3 is CASSVQSYETQYF. Written as DNA, the CDR3 is TGTGCCAGCAGCGTGCAATCATATGAGACCCAGTACTTC.

The chain couples TRBV27 to TRBJ2-3, with D hard to call. Trimming stripped 3 bases from V and 3 bases from J, with 10 bases between. Germline loops: CDR1 MNHEY, CDR2 SMNVEV (reference sequence). The CDR3 is made up of 14 amino acids. The CDR3 here is CASSFGRRTDTQYF. DNA of the CDR3: TGTGCCAGCAGTTTCGGTAGGCGAACAGATACGCAGTATTTT.

The chain recombines TRBV19 with TRBJ2-1; D may be TRBD1 or TRBD2 (6 bases each). CDR3 length: 15 residues. Per germline, CDR1 LNHDA and CDR2 SQIVND (reference sequence). The ends were cut back, 2 bases at V and 3 bases at J, with 11 bases in the middle. The CDR3 here is CASSISGAGYNEQFF. The CDR3 DNA sequence: TGTGCCAGTAGTATATCGGGGGCCGGCTACAATGAGCAGTTCTTC. Full variable domain (missing parts from reference TRBV19 and TRBJ2-1): DGGITQSPKYLFRKEGQNVTLSCEQNLNHDAMYWYRQDPGQGLRLIYYSQIVNDFQKGDIAEGYSVSREKKESFPLTVTSAQKNPTAFYLCASSISGAGYNEQFFGPGTRLTVL.

The chain employs TRBV7-4 and TRBJ2-7; the match to TRBD1 covers 8 bases. This CDR3 comprises 14 residues. Germline lookup yields CDR1 SGHVT and CDR2 SQSDAQ. V was clipped by 7 bases and J by 3 bases; unmatched bases: 8. The CDR3 loop is CASTRQGPNYEQYF. CDR3 bases: TGTGCCAGCACTCGACAGGGGCCAAACTACGAGCAGTACTTC.

The V and J genes are TRBV27 and TRBJ2-5, with 8 bases aligning to TRBD1. V trimming: 4 bases; J trimming: 4 bases; junction bases outside the gene matches: 5. The CDR3 contains 14 residues. Looked up from germline, CDR1 is MNHEY and CDR2 is SMNVEV (reference sequence). Written as DNA, the CDR3 is TGTGCCAGCAGTTCCAGGGGGCGAAGAGAGACCCAGTACTTC. Protein sequence: CASSSRGRRETQYF.

V and J are TRBV18 and TRBJ1-1, with D unresolved. The V end was cut by 6 bases, the J end by 0 bases, with 8 bases between. The CDR3 runs to 13 residues. CDR1 and CDR2 from the germline V gene are KGHSH and LQKENI. CDR3 bases: TGTGCCAGCTCCCGGAGCCTGAACACTGAAGCTTTCTTT. Amino acids: CASSRSLNTEAFF. Full variable domain (remainder filled in from reference TRBV18 and TRBJ1-1): NAGVMQNPRHLVRRRGQEARLRCSPMKGHSHVYWYRQLPEEGLKFMVYLQKENIIDESGMPKERFSAEFPKEGPSILRIQQVVRGDSAAYFCASSRSLNTEAFFGQGTRLTVV.

This sequence joins TRBV5-1 and TRBJ1-3; D is unclear. From germline, CDR1 is SGHRS and CDR2 YFSETQ. CDR3 length equals 14 residues. Trimming left V 4 bases short and J 0 bases short, with 8 bases between. This CDR3 is CASSAASSGNTIYF. The DNA of the CDR3 is TGCGCCAGCAGCGCGGCGAGCTCTGGAAACACCATATATTTT.

V and J are TRBV29-1 and TRBJ1-2, with 9 nucleotides matching TRBD1. V was clipped by 4 bases and J by 8 bases; unmatched bases: 23. Germline assignment: CDR1 SQVTM and CDR2 ANQGSEA. The CDR3 runs 18 residues. This chain's CDR3 is CSVALIGGQGFYLGGYTF. The CDR3 DNA sequence: TGCAGCGTTGCCCTTATCGGGGGACAGGGCTTTTACCTGGGCGGCTACACCTTC.

This rearrangement joins TRBV7-9 to TRBJ2-3, with 12 bases matching TRBD2. Germline V gives CDR1 SEHNR, CDR2 FQNEAQ (reference sequence). V lost 6 bases and J lost 6; bases outside the gene matches: 10. The length of the CDR3 is 16 residues. CDR3 nucleotides: TGTGCCAGCAGGGGACGGACTAGCGGGACGTGGGATACGCAGTATTTT. Translating gives CASRGRTSGTWDTQYF.

This rearrangement joins TRBV7-6 to TRBJ2-3; weak D call: TRBD2 (6 bases). This CDR3 is 16 amino acids long. Trimming left V 1 base short and J 1 base short, with 12 bases between. CDR1 and CDR2 from the germline V gene are SGHVS and FNYEAQ. In nucleotides, the CDR3 is TGTGCCAGCAGCTTAGTCCCGGGAGAAGGCACAGATACGCAGTATTTT. Its translation: CASSLVPGEGTDTQYF.

The chain is built from TRBV19 and TRBJ2-5, with D perhaps TRBD1 or TRBD2 (5 bases each). Germline V gene lookup returns CDR1 LNHDA and CDR2 SQIVND (reference sequence). The CDR3 loop spans 12 amino acids. The V end lost 5 bases, the J end lost 5 bases, and 9 bases lay between the germline ends. The CDR3 nucleotides read TGTGCCAGTAGTCCAGAGGGGGAGACCCAGTACTTC. This encodes CASSPEGETQYF.

This chain uses TRBV2 with TRBJ1-5; 8 bases are shared with TRBD1. The CDR3 is made up of 14 amino acids. CDR1 and CDR2 from the germline V gene are SNHLY and FYNNEI. With 7 bases clipped from V and 7 bases from J, the junction kept 9 bases outside the gene matches. The DNA of the CDR3 is TGTGCCAGCAAGGGCAGGGGGCTCGAGCAGCCCCAGCATTTT. Translation gives CASKGRGLEQPQHF.

V gene TRBV9 combines with J gene TRBJ2-1, with 8 nucleotides matching TRBD2. The CDR3 has 16 residues. CDR1 is SGDLS, CDR2 YYNGEE, per germline. V lost 0 bases, J lost 8 bases, and 10 bases stayed unmatched. CDR3 region: CASSVEGAGVGDEQFF. The CDR3 nucleotides read TGTGCCAGCAGCGTAGAGGGAGCGGGGGTAGGAGATGAGCAGTTCTTC.

To note about this clone: This sample includes further DNA sequences coding for the same CDR3. J is TRBJ2-1 and V is TRBV10-3, with D uncertain. Germline CDR1 ENHRY, CDR2 SYGVKD. Trimming shortened V by 3 bases and J by 9 bases, and 6 bases separated the two germline ends. The CDR3 spans 11 residues. The CDR3 DNA sequence: TGTGCCATCAGTGAAGGTGGTGAGCAGTTCTTC. It yields the protein CAISEGGEQFF.

The chain is built from TRBV6-5 and TRBJ1-2; D remains ambiguous. V was pared by 6 bases and J by 3 bases, with 5 bases between. The germline gives CDR1 MNHEY, CDR2 SVGAGI. The CDR3 has 11 amino acids. This CDR3 is CASRDYYGYTF. The CDR3 DNA follows: TGTGCCAGCAGGGATTACTATGGCTACACCTTC.

The chain is built from TRBV2 and TRBJ2-7, with 7 bases matching TRBD1. Germline V CDR1 and CDR2: SNHLY, FYNNEI. The V and J ends lost 10 bases and 7 bases, in that order; junction bases with no gene match: 10. CDR3 length: 12 residues. The CDR3 is CATSGQPGEQYF. CDR3 DNA sequence: TGTGCCACCTCGGGACAGCCTGGAGAGCAGTACTTC. The variable domain in full, completed from reference TRBV2 and TRBJ2-7, reads EPEVTQTPSHQVTQMGQEVILRCVPISNHLYFYWYRQILGQKVEFLVSFYNNEISEKSEIFDDQFSVERPDGSNFTLKIRSTKLEDSAMYFCATSGQPGEQYFGPGTRLTVT.

The rearrangement uses TRBV6-5 and TRBJ1-1; D gene unclear. The CDR3 totals 14 residues. V was trimmed by 5 bases and J by 5 bases, leaving 15 bases between them. Germline V lookup: CDR1 MNHEY, CDR2 SVGAGI. The CDR3 is CASSMVVPGTEAFF. The CDR3 nucleotides read TGTGCCAGCAGTATGGTGGTCCCGGGGACTGAAGCTTTCTTT.

This rearrangement joins TRBV9 to TRBJ2-7; D gene ambiguous. The CDR3 loop spans 15 amino acids. The V gene lost 4 bases and the J gene lost 1 base, with 15 bases spanning the gap. Germline V gene sequence: CDR1 SGDLS, CDR2 YYNGEE. The CDR3: CASSPADRPSYEQYF. In nucleotides, the CDR3 is TGTGCCAGCAGCCCAGCCGACCGACCGTCCTACGAGCAGTACTTC.

A remark on this clone: An end of the junction differs from the germline gene, which may be a read error. The chain is built from TRBV27 and TRBJ1-2; D is ambiguous. The length of the CDR3 is 17 residues. Germline V gives CDR1 MNHEY, CDR2 SMNVEV (reference sequence). The CDR3 DNA is TGTGCCAGCAGTTTATCGTTGAGCCGGATGACCTACTATCGCTACACCTTC. It is translated as CASSLSLSRMTYYRYTF.

This rearrangement joins TRBV7-2 to TRBJ2-1; D ambiguous. The CDR3 is 16 amino acids. Trimming took off 0 bases at V and 2 bases at J, with 11 bases between the two ends. The germline gives CDR1 SGHTA, CDR2 FQGNSA. DNA for the CDR3: TGTGCCAGCAGCTTAGCCAATGGGTATCCCTACAATGAGCAGTTCTTC. Its protein is CASSLANGYPYNEQFF.

V and J are TRBV5-1 and TRBJ1-1, with 8 bases identical to TRBD1. The J segment lost 1 base and the V segment lost 6 bases, leaving 8 bases of the junction unmatched. In germline, CDR1 is SGHRS, CDR2 YFSETQ. The length of the CDR3 is 15 residues. The CDR3 reads CASTPFQGANTEAFF. The CDR3 DNA is TGCGCCAGCACCCCCTTTCAGGGGGCGAACACTGAAGCTTTCTTT.

The chain joins TRBV4-1 to TRBJ2-3; D is possibly TRBD1 (6 bases). Germline V lookup: CDR1 MGHRA, CDR2 YSYEKL. The CDR3 covers 14 residues. Trimming took off 5 bases at V and 2 bases at J, with 11 bases between the two ends. Here the CDR3 DNA reads TGCGCCAGCAGCGTCCGGGACAACACAGATACGCAGTATTTT. It yields the protein CASSVRDNTDTQYF.

V and J are TRBV29-1 and TRBJ2-5, with D unresolved. With 3 bases removed from V and 3 bases from J, the gap between germline ends came to 8 bases. Per germline, CDR1 SQVTM and CDR2 ANQGSEA. This CDR3 is 12 amino acids long. The chain's CDR3 is CSVEQIEETQYF. The CDR3 DNA is TGCAGCGTTGAGCAGATAGAAGAGACCCAGTACTTC.

This clone was detected only a few times. V is TRBV5-4 and J is TRBJ1-2, with D uncertain. V was clipped by 4 bases and J by 2 bases, with 15 bases between them. Germline CDR1 and CDR2: SGHNT and YYREEE (reference sequence). The CDR3 is made up of 15 amino acids. CDR3 protein: CASSPEAQTNYGYTF. CDR3 in DNA: TGTGCCAGCAGCCCGGAGGCCCAGACGAACTATGGCTACACCTTC.

The rearrangement uses TRBV4-2 and TRBJ2-3, with 9 bases aligning to TRBD2. The CDR3 sequence is 17 residues long. V was pared by 2 bases and J by 5 bases, with 11 bases of the junction left unmatched. Germline V lookup: CDR1 LGHNA, CDR2 YNFKEQ. CDR3 sequence: CASSQRSSGVGKDTQYF. The CDR3 bases are TGTGCCAGCAGCCAACGATCTAGCGGGGTAGGCAAAGATACGCAGTATTTT.